This T cell receptor (beta chain) was sequenced for a study of early T cells in non-severe SARS-CoV-2 infection. Study at large: Whole-blood bulk RNA, unsorted, was sequenced, and chains were unpaired.

This clonotype was observed a handful of times. What it recognizes is unknown. Researchers tagged individual cDNA molecules with unique molecular identifiers. TCRdb independently ran MiXCR on the 5' RACE reads; one entry per CDR3 protein. Among 60,000 to 75,000 distinct CDR3 sequences listed, more than 8% were seen once. V trimming: 5 bases; J trimming: 0 bases; junction bases outside the gene matches: 8. Germline values: CDR1 SGHDT, CDR2 YYEEEE. This CDR3 contains 16 residues. Study-level findings and limits: Lookups in VDJdb leaned toward anti-spike CD8 responses and missed private and CD4 specificities.

The specimen was whole blood, collected at baseline. The J gene is TRBJ2-5, the V gene TRBV5-6, with 9 nucleotides matching TRBD2. This TCR was recovered from an adult who was a healthcare worker with PCR-confirmed SARS-CoV-2 infection or an uninfected control (not recorded which). CDR3: CASRDGLAIDQETQYF. CDR3 bases: TGTGCCAGCAGAGACGGACTAGCGATCGACCAAGAGACCCAGTACTTC.